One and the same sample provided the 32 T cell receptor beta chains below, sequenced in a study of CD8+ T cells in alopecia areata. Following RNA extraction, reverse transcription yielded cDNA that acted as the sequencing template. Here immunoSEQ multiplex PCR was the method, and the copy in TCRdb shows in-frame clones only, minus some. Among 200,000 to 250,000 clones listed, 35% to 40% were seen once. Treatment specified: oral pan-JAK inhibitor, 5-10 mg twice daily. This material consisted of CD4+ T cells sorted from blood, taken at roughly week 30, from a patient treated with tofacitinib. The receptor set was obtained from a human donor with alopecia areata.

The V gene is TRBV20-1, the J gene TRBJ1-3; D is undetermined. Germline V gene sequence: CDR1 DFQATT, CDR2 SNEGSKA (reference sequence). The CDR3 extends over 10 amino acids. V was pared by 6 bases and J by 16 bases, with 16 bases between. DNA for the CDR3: TGCAGTGCAGTCGCGGAGGAGCCTTATTTT. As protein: CSAVAEEPYF.

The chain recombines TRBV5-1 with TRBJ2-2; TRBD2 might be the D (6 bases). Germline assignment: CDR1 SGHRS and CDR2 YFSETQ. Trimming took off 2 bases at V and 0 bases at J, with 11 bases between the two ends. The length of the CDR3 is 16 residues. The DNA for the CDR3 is TGCGCCAGCAGCTTCACCGCGGGGTCGAACACCGGGGAGCTGTTTTTT. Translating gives CASSFTAGSNTGELFF.

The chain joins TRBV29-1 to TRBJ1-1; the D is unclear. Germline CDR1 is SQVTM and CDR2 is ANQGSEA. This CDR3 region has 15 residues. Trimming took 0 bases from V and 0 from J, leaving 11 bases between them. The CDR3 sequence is CSVEDQGLMNTEAFF. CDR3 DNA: TGCAGCGTTGAAGATCAAGGGCTCATGAACACTGAAGCTTTCTTT.

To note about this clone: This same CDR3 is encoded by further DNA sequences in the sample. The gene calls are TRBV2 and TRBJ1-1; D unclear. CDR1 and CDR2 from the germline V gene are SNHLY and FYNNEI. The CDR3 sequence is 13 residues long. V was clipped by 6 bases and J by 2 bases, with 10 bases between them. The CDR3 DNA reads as TGTGCCAGCAGCGGCCAGGTTAACACTGAAGCTTTCTTT. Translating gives CASSGQVNTEAFF.

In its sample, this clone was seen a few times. The CDR3 spells CASSLLVPYEQYF. CDR3 DNA: TGTGCCAGCAGCTTGTTGGTGCCGTACGAGCAGTACTTC. The chain carries TRBV7-2 and TRBJ2-7; D call uncertain. V was clipped by 3 bases and J by 4 bases, with 10 bases between them. CDR1 is SGHTA and CDR2 is FQGNSA in the germline V gene. There are 13 residues in the CDR3.

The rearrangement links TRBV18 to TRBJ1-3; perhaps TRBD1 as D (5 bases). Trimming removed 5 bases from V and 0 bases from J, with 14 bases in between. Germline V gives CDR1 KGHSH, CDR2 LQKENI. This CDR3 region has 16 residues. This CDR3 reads CASSSQGGGSGNTIYF. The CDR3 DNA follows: TGTGCCAGCTCATCACAAGGTGGGGGCTCTGGAAACACCATATATTTT.

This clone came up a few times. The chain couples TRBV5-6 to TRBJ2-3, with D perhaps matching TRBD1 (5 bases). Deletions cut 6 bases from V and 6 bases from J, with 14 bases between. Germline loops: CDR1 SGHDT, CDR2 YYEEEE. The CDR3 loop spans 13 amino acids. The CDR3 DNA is TGTGCCAGCATCGAGCATAAGGGGGATACGCAGTATTTT. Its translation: CASIEHKGDTQYF.

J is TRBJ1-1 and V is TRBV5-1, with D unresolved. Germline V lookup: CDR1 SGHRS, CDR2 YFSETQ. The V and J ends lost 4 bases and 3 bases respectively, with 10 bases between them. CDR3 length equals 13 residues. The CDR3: CASSVIGDTEAFF. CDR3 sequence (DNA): TGCGCCAGCAGCGTTATCGGTGACACTGAAGCTTTCTTT.

The CDR3, as DNA: TGTGCCAGCAGTGACCCTGGTCTAGGGGATGGCTACACCTTC. It yields the protein CASSDPGLGDGYTF. V and J are TRBV6-1 and TRBJ1-2, with TRBD1 as a possible D gene (5 bases). CDR1 is MNHNS and CDR2 is SASEGT in the germline V gene. The CDR3 loop spans 14 amino acids. V was cut by 3 bases and J by 6 bases, with 14 bases left in between.

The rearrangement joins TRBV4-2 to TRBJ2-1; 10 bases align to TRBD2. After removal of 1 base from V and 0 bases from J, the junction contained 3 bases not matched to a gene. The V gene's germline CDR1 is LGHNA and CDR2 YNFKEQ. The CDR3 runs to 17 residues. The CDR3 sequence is CASSQGAGGPSYNEQFF. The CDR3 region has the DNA TGTGCCAGCAGCCAAGGAGCGGGAGGGCCCTCCTACAATGAGCAGTTCTTC.

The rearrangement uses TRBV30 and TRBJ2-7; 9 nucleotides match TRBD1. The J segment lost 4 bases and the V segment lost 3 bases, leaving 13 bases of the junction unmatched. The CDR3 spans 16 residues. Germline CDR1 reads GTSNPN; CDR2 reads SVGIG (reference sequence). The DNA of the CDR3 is TGTGCCTGGAGCACGACCGACAGGGGGGGTGGATACGAGCAGTACTTC. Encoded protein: CAWSTTDRGGGYEQYF.

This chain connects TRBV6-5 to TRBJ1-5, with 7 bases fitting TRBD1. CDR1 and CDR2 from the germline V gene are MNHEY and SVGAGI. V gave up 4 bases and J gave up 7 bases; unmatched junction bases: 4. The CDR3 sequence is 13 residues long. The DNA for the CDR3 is TGTGCCAGCAGTTCGACAGGGAGACAGCCCCAGCATTTT. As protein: CASSSTGRQPQHF.

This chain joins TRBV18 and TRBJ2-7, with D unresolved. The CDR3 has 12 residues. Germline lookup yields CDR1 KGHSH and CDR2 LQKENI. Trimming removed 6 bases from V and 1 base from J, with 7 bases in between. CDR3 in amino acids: CASSASSYEQYF. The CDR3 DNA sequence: TGTGCCAGCTCCGCGTCTTCCTACGAGCAGTACTTC.

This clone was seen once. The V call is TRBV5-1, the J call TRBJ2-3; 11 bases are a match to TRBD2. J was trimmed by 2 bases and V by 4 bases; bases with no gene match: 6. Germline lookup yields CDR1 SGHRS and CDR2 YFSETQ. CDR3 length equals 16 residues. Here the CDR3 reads CASSPGTSGNTDTQYF. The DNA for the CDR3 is TGCGCCAGCAGCCCTGGGACTAGCGGAAACACAGATACGCAGTATTTT.

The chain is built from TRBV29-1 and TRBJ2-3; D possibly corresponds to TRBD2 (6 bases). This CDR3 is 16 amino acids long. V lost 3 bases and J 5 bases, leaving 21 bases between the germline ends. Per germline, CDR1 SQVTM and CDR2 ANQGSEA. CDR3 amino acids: CSVEASGSEWVDTQYF. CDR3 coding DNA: TGCAGCGTTGAGGCATCCGGGAGCGAGTGGGTAGATACGCAGTATTTT.

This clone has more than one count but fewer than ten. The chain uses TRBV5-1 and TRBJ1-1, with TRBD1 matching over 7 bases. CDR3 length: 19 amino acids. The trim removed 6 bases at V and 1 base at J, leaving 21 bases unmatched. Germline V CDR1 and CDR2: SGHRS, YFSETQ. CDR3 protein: CASTDTHRTGIKRNTEAFF. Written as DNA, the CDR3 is TGCGCCAGCACCGACACCCATCGGACAGGCATAAAAAGGAACACTGAAGCTTTCTTT.

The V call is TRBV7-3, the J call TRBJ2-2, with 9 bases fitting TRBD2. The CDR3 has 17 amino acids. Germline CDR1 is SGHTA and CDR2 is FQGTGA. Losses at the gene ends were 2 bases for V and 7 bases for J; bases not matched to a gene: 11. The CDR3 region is CASSLGPASGNFGELFF. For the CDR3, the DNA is TGTGCCAGCAGCTTAGGGCCGGCTAGCGGGAACTTCGGGGAGCTGTTTTTT.

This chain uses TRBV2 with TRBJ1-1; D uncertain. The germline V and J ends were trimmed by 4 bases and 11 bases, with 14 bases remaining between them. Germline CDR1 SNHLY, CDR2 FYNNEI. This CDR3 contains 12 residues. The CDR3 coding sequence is TGTGCCAGCAGTGCCCCCCTGGGTACGGCTTTCTTT. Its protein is CASSAPLGTAFF. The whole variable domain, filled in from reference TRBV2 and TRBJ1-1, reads EPEVTQTPSHQVTQMGQEVILRCVPISNHLYFYWYRQILGQKVEFLVSFYNNEISEKSEIFDDQFSVERPDGSNFTLKIRSTKLEDSAMYFCASSAPLGTAFFGQGTRLTVV.

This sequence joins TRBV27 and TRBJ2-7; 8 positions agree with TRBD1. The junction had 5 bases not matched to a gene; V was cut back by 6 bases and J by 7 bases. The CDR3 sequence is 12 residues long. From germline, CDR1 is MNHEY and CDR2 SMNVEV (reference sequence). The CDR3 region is CASSQGAWEQYF. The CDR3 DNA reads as TGTGCCAGCAGCCAGGGGGCATGGGAGCAGTACTTC.

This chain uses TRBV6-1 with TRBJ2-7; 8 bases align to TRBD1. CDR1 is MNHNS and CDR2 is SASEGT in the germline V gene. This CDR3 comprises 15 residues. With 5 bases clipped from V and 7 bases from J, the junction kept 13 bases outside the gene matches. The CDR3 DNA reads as TGTGCCAGCAGTCATAACTATCAGGGGGCGCGGGAGCAGTACTTC. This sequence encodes CASSHNYQGAREQYF.

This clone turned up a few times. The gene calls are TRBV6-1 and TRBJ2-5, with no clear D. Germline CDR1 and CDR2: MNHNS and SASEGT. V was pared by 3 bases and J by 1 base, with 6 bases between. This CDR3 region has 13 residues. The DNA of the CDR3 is TGTGCCAGCAGTGAGGCAGTCCAAGAGACCCAGTACTTC. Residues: CASSEAVQETQYF.

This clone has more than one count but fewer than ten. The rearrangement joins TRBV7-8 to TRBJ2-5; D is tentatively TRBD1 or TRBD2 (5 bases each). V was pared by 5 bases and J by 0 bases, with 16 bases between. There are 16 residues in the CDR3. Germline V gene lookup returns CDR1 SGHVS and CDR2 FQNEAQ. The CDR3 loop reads CASSLRDRSYQETQYF. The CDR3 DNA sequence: TGTGCCAGCAGCCTCAGGGACCGATCGTACCAAGAGACCCAGTACTTC.

CDR3 sequence (DNA): TGCGCCAGCAGTGAGCATGAGGGTTCCTACAATGAGCAGTTCTTC. It codes for CASSEHEGSYNEQFF. The gene calls are TRBV10-1 and TRBJ2-1; D is possibly TRBD2 (5 bases). CDR3 length equals 15 residues. V was trimmed by 2 bases and J by 1 base, leaving 9 bases between them. Germline CDR1 is WNHNN and CDR2 is SYGVQD (reference sequence).

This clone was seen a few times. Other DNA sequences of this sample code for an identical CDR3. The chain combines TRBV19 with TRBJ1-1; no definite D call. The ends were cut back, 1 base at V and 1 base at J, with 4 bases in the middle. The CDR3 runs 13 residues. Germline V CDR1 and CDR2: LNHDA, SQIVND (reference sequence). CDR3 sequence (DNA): TGTGCCAGTAGTATAGGACGGAACACTGAAGCTTTCTTT. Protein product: CASSIGRNTEAFF.

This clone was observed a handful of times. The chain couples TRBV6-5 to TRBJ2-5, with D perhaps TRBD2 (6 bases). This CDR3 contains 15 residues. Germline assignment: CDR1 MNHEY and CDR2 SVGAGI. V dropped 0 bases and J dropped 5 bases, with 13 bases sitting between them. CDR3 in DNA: TGTGCCAGCAGTTACTCGTCGGCAGGGAGGGAGACCCAGTACTTC. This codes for CASSYSSAGRETQYF.

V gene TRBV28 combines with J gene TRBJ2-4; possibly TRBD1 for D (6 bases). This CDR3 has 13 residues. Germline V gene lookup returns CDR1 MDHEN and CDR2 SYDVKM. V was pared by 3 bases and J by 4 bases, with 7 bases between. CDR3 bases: TGTGCCAGCAGTTTCCAGGGGAAAAACATTCAGTACTTC. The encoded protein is CASSFQGKNIQYF.

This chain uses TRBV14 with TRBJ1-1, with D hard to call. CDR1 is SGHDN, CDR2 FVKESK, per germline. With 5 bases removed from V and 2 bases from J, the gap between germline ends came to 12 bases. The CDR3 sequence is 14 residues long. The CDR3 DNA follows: TGTGCCAGCAGCATCCGTGGGCGAAACACTGAAGCTTTCTTT. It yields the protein CASSIRGRNTEAFF. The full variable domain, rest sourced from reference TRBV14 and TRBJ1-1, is EAGVTQFPSHSVIEKGQTVTLRCDPISGHDNLYWYRRVMGKEIKFLLHFVKESKQDESGMPNNRFLAERTGGTYSTLKVQPAELEDSGVYFCASSIRGRNTEAFFGQGTRLTVV.

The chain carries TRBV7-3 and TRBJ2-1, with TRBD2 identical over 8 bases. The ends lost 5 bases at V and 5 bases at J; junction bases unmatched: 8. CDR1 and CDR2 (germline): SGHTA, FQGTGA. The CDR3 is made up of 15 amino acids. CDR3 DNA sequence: TGTGCCAGCAGCCCCGGACTAGCAGCAAACAATGAGCAGTTCTTC. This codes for CASSPGLAANNEQFF.

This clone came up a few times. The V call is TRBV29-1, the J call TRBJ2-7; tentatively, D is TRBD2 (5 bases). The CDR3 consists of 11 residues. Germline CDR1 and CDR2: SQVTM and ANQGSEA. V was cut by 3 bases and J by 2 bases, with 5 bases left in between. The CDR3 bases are TGCAGCGTTGAGAGGGCCTACGAGCAGTACTTC. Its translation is CSVERAYEQYF.

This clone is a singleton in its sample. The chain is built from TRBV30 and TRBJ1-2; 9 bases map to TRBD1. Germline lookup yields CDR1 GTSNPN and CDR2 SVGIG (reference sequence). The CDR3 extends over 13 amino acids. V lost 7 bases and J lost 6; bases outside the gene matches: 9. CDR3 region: CAFRQTGGNGYTF. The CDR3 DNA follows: TGTGCCTTCCGACAGACAGGGGGGAATGGCTACACCTTC.

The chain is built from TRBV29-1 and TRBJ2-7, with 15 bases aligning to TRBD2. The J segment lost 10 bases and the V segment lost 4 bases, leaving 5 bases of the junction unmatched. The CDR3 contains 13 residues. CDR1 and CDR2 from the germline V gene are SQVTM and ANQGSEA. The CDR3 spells CSVAGTSGRLQYF. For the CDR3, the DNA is TGCAGCGTTGCCGGGACTAGCGGGAGGTTACAGTACTTC.

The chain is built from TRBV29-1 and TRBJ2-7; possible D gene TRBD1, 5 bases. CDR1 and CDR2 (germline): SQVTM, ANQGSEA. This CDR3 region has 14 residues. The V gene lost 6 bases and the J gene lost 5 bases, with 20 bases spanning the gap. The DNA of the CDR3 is TGCAGCGTCCCCCACCTGGGGCGGAGCCACGAGCAGTACTTC. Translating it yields CSVPHLGRSHEQYF.